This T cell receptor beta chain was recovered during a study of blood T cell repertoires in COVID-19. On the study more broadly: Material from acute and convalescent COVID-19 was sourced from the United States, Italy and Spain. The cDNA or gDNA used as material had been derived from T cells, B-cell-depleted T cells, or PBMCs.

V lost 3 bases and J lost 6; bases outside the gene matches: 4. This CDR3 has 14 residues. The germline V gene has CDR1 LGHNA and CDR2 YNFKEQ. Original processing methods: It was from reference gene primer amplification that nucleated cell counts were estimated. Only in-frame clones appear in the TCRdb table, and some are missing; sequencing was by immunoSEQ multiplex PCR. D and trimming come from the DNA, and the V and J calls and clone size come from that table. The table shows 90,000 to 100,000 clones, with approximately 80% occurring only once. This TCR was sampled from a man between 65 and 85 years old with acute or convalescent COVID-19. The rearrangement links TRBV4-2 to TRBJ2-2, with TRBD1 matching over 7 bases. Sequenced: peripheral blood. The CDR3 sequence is CASSQGTASGELFF. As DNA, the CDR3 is TGTGCCAGCAGCCAGGGGACAGCCTCCGGGGAGCTGTTTTTT.